Listed below are T cell receptor beta chains from one sample, sequenced in a study of T cell responses to AZD1222 COVID-19 vaccine. Repertoires were generated with immunoSEQ multiplex PCR, while TCRdb's copy carries only in-frame clones and drops some. The sample records 95,000 to 110,000 clones, over 70% being singletons. Source: peripheral blood, taken on day 0 of AZD1222 vaccination. These receptors came from an adult in good health. CDR3s include the opening cysteine and the closing phenylalanine or tryptophan. The order of the fields is D gene, J gene, V gene, clone size, CDR3 DNA, CDR3 protein. A D gene is named only where the DNA matches it firmly. Only part of the rows carry a size: once, few, many, or a class if the clone is expanded.

NA,TRBJ2-7,TRBV6-6,NA,TGTGCCAGCAGTCCCCGGGACGGAACACCCTACGAGCAGTACTTC,CASSPRDGTPYEQYF
NA,TRBJ2-1,TRBV9,NA,TGTGCCAGCAGCGTACTAGCGTCGAGCTCCTACAATGAGCAGTTCTTC,CASSVLASSSYNEQFF
NA,TRBJ1-2,TRBV9,once,TGTGCCAGCAGCGTAGAACAGGGCGGCTATGGCTACACCTTC,CASSVEQGGYGYTF
TRBD2,TRBJ2-1,TRBV3-1/TRBV3-2,NA,TGTGCCAGCAGCCAAGGGGAGACTAGCGGCAATGAGCAGTTCTTC,CASSQGETSGNEQFF
TRBD1,TRBJ1-2,TRBV6-5,NA,TGTGCCAGCAGTTACGCCCCGGGACAGGGCCGAGGCTACACCTTC,CASSYAPGQGRGYTF
TRBD1,TRBJ2-7,TRBV28,NA,TGTGCCAGCAGCAGACTTGAGACAGGGTCCTACGAGCAGTACTTC,CASSRLETGSYEQYF
NA,TRBJ1-2,TRBV6-2/TRBV6-3,NA,TGTGCCAGCAGCCCTGGGAGGGCCGATGGCTACACCTTC,CASSPGRADGYTF
TRBD1,TRBJ1-2,TRBV27,NA,TGTGCCAGCAGCCCGGACAGGGGAGCGGTCTATGGCTACACCTTC,CASSPDRGAVYGYTF
NA,TRBJ1-4,TRBV7-2,NA,TGTGCCAGCAGCTTAGTGCGGGGAGTTAATGAAAAACTGTTTTTT,CASSLVRGVNEKLFF
TRBD1,TRBJ1-4,TRBV2,once,TGTGCCAGCAGTGAGGTCCAGGGGGCCGGTGAAAAACTGTTTTTT,CASSEVQGAGEKLFF
NA,TRBJ1-1,TRBV9,NA,TGTGCCAGCAGCGTAGAGGCAGACACTGAAGCTTTCTTT,CASSVEADTEAFF
TRBD1,TRBJ1-3,TRBV5-1,NA,TGCGCCAGCAGCTCCCAGACAGGGACCGGAAACACCATATATTTT,CASSSQTGTGNTIYF
NA,TRBJ1-2,TRBV6-5,NA,TGTGCCAGCAGGTCCCCAGGGAAAGGCTACACCTTC,CASRSPGKGYTF
NA,TRBJ2-7,TRBV4-3,NA,TGCGCCAGCAGCCCAGGGCGGCAGAACTACGAGCAGTACTTC,CASSPGRQNYEQYF
NA,TRBJ1-1,TRBV2,NA,TGTGCCAGCTCACGACGGGGAGCCATTCTGAACACTGAAGCTTTCTTT,CASSRRGAILNTEAFF
NA,TRBJ1-1,TRBV29-1,NA,TGCAGCGTTGAGACCCTGTATGGGGGCACTGAAGCTTTCTTT,CSVETLYGGTEAFF
NA,TRBJ1-1,TRBV7-9,NA,TGTGCCAGCAGCTGGGGGGGACCAGAAGCTTTCTTT,CASSWGGPEAFF
TRBD1,TRBJ1-3,TRBV6-5,NA,TGTGCCAGCAGACGGGGACAGGGGGCATACACCATATATTTT,CASRRGQGAYTIYF